The entry that follows covers one T cell receptor (beta chain) sequence. The data belong to a study of technical replicates of blood from several donors. Profiling relied on immunoSEQ multiplex PCR, and the TCRdb table lists in-frame clones only, not all of them. The sample includes approximately 94,000 clones, less than 96% of them seen just once. The CDR3 consists of 15 residues. Germline values: CDR1 SQVTM, CDR2 ANQGSEA. V dropped 2 bases and J dropped 9; count of bases not matched to a gene: 10. This chain connects TRBV29-1 to TRBJ2-1, with 10 nucleotides matching TRBD1. The sequencing input was T cells isolated from PBMCs. This receptor was taken from a human donor in good health. The CDR3 is CSVEKAGQGRSEQFF. DNA for the CDR3: TGCAGCGTTGAAAAAGCGGGACAGGGGAGGAGTGAGCAGTTCTTC.